This T cell receptor (beta chain) was recorded in a study of technical replicates of blood from several donors. Some clones are missing from TCRdb's copy, which holds only in-frame ones; the method was immunoSEQ multiplex PCR. The sample includes 75,000 to 90,000 clones, about 93% of them seen just once. The count of this clone is one. The V gene end was trimmed by 4 bases and the J gene end by 8 bases; junction bases not matched to a gene: 10. Looked up from germline, CDR1 is SGHRS and CDR2 is YFSETQ. This CDR3 region has 15 residues. The source is a human donor in good health. This sequence joins TRBV5-1 and TRBJ1-4; 8 bases are shared with TRBD1. The source material was T cells isolated from PBMCs. CDR3 bases: TGCGCCAGCAGCCAAACCGGGACAGGAGACGAAAAACTGTTTTTT. Amino acids: CASSQTGTGDEKLFF.